This T cell receptor beta chain was identified during a study of read filtering for tumor transcriptome and immune sequencing. The wider study: TCR-mapped reads were about 4 to 10.27 million with IR-seq versus roughly 75 to 1,300 with RNA-seq.

Molecular barcoded adaptors covering alpha/delta and beta/gamma chains were used on approximately 400 ng RNA. Using its own MiXCR run on the reads, TCRdb lists one record per CDR3 protein. The sample includes some 120,000 distinct CDR3 sequences, 10% to 15% of them seen just once. At least ten counts were recorded for this clonotype. The source of this sequence is a donor aged 40 or over with multiple myeloma. The source material was a population of CD138-negative cells sorted from bone marrow.

This CDR3 reads CASSLTVTGGNTEAFF. The CDR3 DNA reads as TGCGCCAGCAGCTTGACGGTCACAGGGGGGAACACTGAAGCTTTCTTT. V gene TRBV5-1 combines with J gene TRBJ1-1, with 8 nucleotides matching TRBD1. CDR3 length: 16 amino acids. With 1 base clipped from V and 1 base from J, the junction kept 6 bases outside the gene matches. The germline CDR1 and CDR2 sequences are SGHRS and YFSETQ.